A single sample is the source of the 21 T cell receptor beta chains below, sequenced in a study of blood T cell repertoires in COVID-19. Profiling relied on immunoSEQ multiplex PCR, and the TCRdb table lists in-frame clones only, not all of them. The profile shows 350,000 to 450,000 clones, approximately 81% of them singletons. Specimen: peripheral blood. The receptors come from a young woman with acute or convalescent COVID-19.

This chain uses TRBV24-1 with TRBJ2-2, with 9 bases that match TRBD1. This CDR3 has 16 amino acids. Germline V gene lookup returns CDR1 KGHDR and CDR2 SFDVKD. Trimming cost V 4 bases and J 7 bases; bases outside gene matches: 9. The CDR3: CATSDRDRAIGGELFF. CDR3 nucleotides: TGTGCCACCAGTGACAGGGACAGGGCCATCGGCGGGGAGCTGTTTTTT.

The chain uses TRBV28 and TRBJ2-7, with 7 bases matching TRBD1. This CDR3 is 16 amino acids long. Germline V gene lookup returns CDR1 MDHEN and CDR2 SYDVKM. V was pared by 6 bases and J by 0 bases, with 11 bases of the junction left unmatched. CDR3 residues: CASSPSGTDVSYEQYF. In DNA, the CDR3 is TGTGCCAGCAGCCCTTCAGGGACAGACGTCTCCTACGAGCAGTACTTC.

The rearrangement joins TRBV5-6 to TRBJ2-7; D is possibly TRBD1 (6 bases). This CDR3 has 15 residues. From germline, CDR1 is SGHDT and CDR2 YYEEEE. V dropped 0 bases and J dropped 1 base, with 11 bases sitting between them. In DNA, the CDR3 is TGTGCCAGCAGCTTGGTCAGGGGTTGGTCCTACGAGCAGTACTTC. Translation: CASSLVRGWSYEQYF.

This chain joins TRBV7-8 and TRBJ1-2, with 7 bases that match TRBD1. Germline V gene data show CDR1 as SGHVS and CDR2 as FQNEAQ. The CDR3 has 14 amino acids. Unmatched junction bases numbered 2, after V lost 0 bases and J lost 4 bases. In DNA, the CDR3 is TGTGCCAGCAGCTTAGCACAGGGGATCTATGGCTACACCTTC. Protein sequence: CASSLAQGIYGYTF.

The chain is built from TRBV10-3 and TRBJ1-2; D perhaps matches TRBD1 (6 bases). CDR1 and CDR2 (germline): ENHRY, SYGVKD. Trimming cost V 1 base and J 4 bases, with 16 bases left between them. There are 16 residues in the CDR3. The CDR3 DNA reads as TGTGCCATCAGTGAGTACAGGGATGGGGCTAGCTATGGCTACACCTTC. Residues: CAISEYRDGASYGYTF.

This clone was counted between two and nine times. The CDR3: CASSGRALGANYGYTF. In DNA, the CDR3 is TGTGCCAGCAGCGGGAGGGCCTTGGGGGCTAACTATGGCTACACCTTC. The chain recombines TRBV9 with TRBJ1-2; perhaps TRBD1 as D (5 bases). CDR3 length equals 16 residues. V was cut by 3 bases and J by 0 bases, with 15 bases left in between. CDR1 and CDR2 from the germline V gene are SGDLS and YYNGEE. The full variable domain, completed using reference TRBV9 and TRBJ1-2, is DSGVTQTPKHLITATGQRVTLRCSPRSGDLSVYWYQQSLDQGLQFLIQYYNGEERAKGNILERFSAQQFPDLHSELNLSSLELGDSALYFCASSGRALGANYGYTFGSGTRLTVV.

CDR3 sequence reads: CASSSDRMGTGGELFF. For the CDR3, the DNA is TGTGCCAGCAGCTCAGACAGGATGGGTACAGGCGGGGAGCTGTTTTTT. This sequence joins TRBV7-9 and TRBJ2-2, with D possibly matching TRBD1 (6 bases). The CDR3 totals 16 residues. CDR1 is SEHNR and CDR2 is FQNEAQ in the germline V gene (reference sequence). V was clipped by 4 bases and J by 7 bases, with 19 bases between them.

This rearrangement joins TRBV19 to TRBJ2-1; 9 bases match TRBD1. CDR1 and CDR2 (germline): LNHDA, SQIVND (reference sequence). The CDR3 length is 12 residues. The ends lost 7 bases at V and 9 bases at J; junction bases unmatched: 4. The CDR3 sequence: CASKTGGGEQFF. CDR3 bases: TGTGCCAGTAAAACAGGGGGCGGTGAGCAGTTCTTC.

This chain links TRBV2 with TRBJ1-6; D is ambiguous. CDR1 and CDR2 (germline): SNHLY, FYNNEI. The V and J ends lost 7 bases and 0 bases respectively, with 10 bases between them. The CDR3 spans 15 residues. DNA of the CDR3: TGTGCCAGCAAGACCGGGAGCTCCTATAATTCACCCCTCCACTTT. Its translation: CASKTGSSYNSPLHF.

This clone is a singleton in its sample. The chain joins TRBV9 to TRBJ2-1; D might be TRBD2 (6 bases). The germline gives CDR1 SGDLS, CDR2 YYNGEE. The CDR3 extends over 16 amino acids. Trimming removed 2 bases from V and 4 bases from J, with 16 bases in between. In DNA form, the CDR3 reads TGTGCCAGCAGCGTCGGACTATCCGGAGTTTACAATGAGCAGTTCTTC. It encodes CASSVGLSGVYNEQFF.

CDR3 in amino acids: CASSDERVLSSYEQYF. The CDR3 region has the DNA TGTGCCAGCAGTGATGAGAGGGTATTATCTTCCTACGAGCAGTACTTC. The chain has TRBV6-1 and TRBJ2-7, with D possibly TRBD2 on 5 matching bases. Germline values: CDR1 MNHNS, CDR2 SASEGT. CDR3 size: 16 residues. Trimming took 3 bases from V and 1 from J, leaving 16 bases between them.

Concerning this clone itself: Distinct nucleotide sequences in the sample also encode this CDR3. This chain links TRBV6-5 with TRBJ1-2, with TRBD1 identical over 8 bases. CDR3 size: 14 residues. Germline values: CDR1 MNHEY, CDR2 SVGAGI. The V segment lost 2 bases and the J segment 2 bases; nucleotides outside the gene matches: 1. In nucleotides, the CDR3 is TGTGCCAGCAGTTACGGGACAGGCAACTATGGCTACACCTTC. The encoded protein is CASSYGTGNYGYTF.

The V gene is TRBV7-6, the J gene TRBJ2-2, with TRBD1 matching 8 bases. Unmatched junction bases numbered 3, after V lost 1 base and J lost 5 bases. The CDR3 length is 15 residues. CDR1 and CDR2 from the germline V gene are SGHVS and FNYEAQ. The CDR3 spells CASSLVQGGTGELFF. Written as DNA, the CDR3 is TGTGCCAGCAGCTTAGTACAGGGGGGTACCGGGGAGCTGTTTTTT.

The sample holds one count of this clone. The rearrangement joins TRBV9 to TRBJ2-2; perhaps TRBD2 as D (6 bases). CDR1 is SGDLS, CDR2 YYNGEE, per germline. V was shortened by 0 bases and J by 5 bases, with 11 bases between the two germline ends. The CDR3 spans 15 residues. This chain's CDR3 is CASSVGDFKTGELFF. In DNA, the CDR3 is TGTGCCAGCAGCGTAGGGGACTTCAAAACCGGGGAGCTGTTTTTT.

The genes are TRBV4-1 and TRBJ1-5, with TRBD1 matching over 8 bases. Germline lookup yields CDR1 MGHRA and CDR2 YSYEKL. The trim removed 3 bases at V and 7 bases at J, leaving 2 bases unmatched. CDR3 length: 13 amino acids. CDR3 coding DNA: TGCGCCAGCAGCCACGGACAGGGACAGCCCCAGCATTTT. Protein: CASSHGQGQPQHF.

The rearrangement uses TRBV2 and TRBJ1-2, with D perhaps TRBD1 (5 bases). This CDR3 spans 14 amino acids. Germline CDR1 is SNHLY and CDR2 is FYNNEI. The V end was cut by 3 bases, the J end by 8 bases, with 16 bases between. CDR3 DNA: TGTGCCAGCAGTGAGACCGGGAGTCAGGGAGGCTACACCTTC. Translated, it gives CASSETGSQGGYTF.

CDR3 bases: TGTGCCAGCAGCCTTTTCGCGACAGGGTTATTTGGGGCCAACGTCCTGACTTTC. Translated, it gives CASSLFATGLFGANVLTF. V usage is TRBV5-5 and J usage is TRBJ2-6; 7 bases map to TRBD1. V was clipped by 4 bases and J by 3 bases; unmatched bases: 13. CDR3 length equals 18 residues. CDR1 and CDR2 (germline): SGHKS, YYEKEE (reference sequence).

The rearrangement joins TRBV30 to TRBJ2-2; maybe TRBD2 (7 bases). This CDR3 region has 14 residues. Deletions cut 8 bases from V and 3 bases from J, with 16 bases between. Germline V lookup: CDR1 GTSNPN, CDR2 SVGIG (reference sequence). The CDR3, as DNA: TGTGCCGGGGGCGGGGGAGAGGACACCGGGGAGCTGTTTTTT. Its translation: CAGGGGEDTGELFF.

V is TRBV4-1 and J is TRBJ2-1; D is possibly TRBD1 (5 bases). V lost 0 bases, J lost 6 bases, and 12 bases lay in between. This CDR3 comprises 15 residues. Germline assignment: CDR1 MGHRA and CDR2 YSYEKL. CDR3 DNA: TGCGCCAGCAGCCAAGATGAAGATAGGGGCAATGAGCAGTTCTTC. Translating it yields CASSQDEDRGNEQFF.

The chain links TRBV7-9 to TRBJ2-7; 7 nucleotides match TRBD1. V shed 4 bases, J shed 3 bases, and the junction held 9 bases outside the gene matches. The CDR3 contains 15 residues. CDR1 and CDR2 from the germline V gene are SEHNR and FQNEAQ (reference sequence). The CDR3 region is CASSSSTGPGYEQYF. The CDR3 nucleotides read TGTGCCAGCAGCTCCTCGACAGGGCCAGGCTACGAGCAGTACTTC.

Concerning this clone: This specimen includes other DNA sequences encoding the same CDR3. DNA for the CDR3: TGTGCCAGTAGTACCACCGGGACAAACTATGGCTACACCTTC. Protein sequence: CASSTTGTNYGYTF. The chain carries TRBV19 and TRBJ1-2; weak D call: TRBD1 (6 bases). Trimming took off 4 bases at V and 2 bases at J, with 11 bases between the two ends. The CDR3 has 14 amino acids. Germline-derived CDR1 and CDR2 are LNHDA and SQIVND (reference sequence).